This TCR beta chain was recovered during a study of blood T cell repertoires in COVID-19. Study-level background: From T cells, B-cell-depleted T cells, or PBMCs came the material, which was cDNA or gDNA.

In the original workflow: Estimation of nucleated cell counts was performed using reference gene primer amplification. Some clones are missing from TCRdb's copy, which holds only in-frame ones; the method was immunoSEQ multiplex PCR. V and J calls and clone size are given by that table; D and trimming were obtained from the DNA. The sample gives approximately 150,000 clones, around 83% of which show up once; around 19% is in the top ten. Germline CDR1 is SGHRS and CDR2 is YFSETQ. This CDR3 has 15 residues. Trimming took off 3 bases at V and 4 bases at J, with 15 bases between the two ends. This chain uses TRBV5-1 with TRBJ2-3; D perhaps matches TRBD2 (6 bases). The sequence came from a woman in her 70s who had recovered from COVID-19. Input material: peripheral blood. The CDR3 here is CASSWGTPLADTQYF. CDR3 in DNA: TGCGCCAGCAGCTGGGGGACTCCACTGGCAGATACGCAGTATTTT.